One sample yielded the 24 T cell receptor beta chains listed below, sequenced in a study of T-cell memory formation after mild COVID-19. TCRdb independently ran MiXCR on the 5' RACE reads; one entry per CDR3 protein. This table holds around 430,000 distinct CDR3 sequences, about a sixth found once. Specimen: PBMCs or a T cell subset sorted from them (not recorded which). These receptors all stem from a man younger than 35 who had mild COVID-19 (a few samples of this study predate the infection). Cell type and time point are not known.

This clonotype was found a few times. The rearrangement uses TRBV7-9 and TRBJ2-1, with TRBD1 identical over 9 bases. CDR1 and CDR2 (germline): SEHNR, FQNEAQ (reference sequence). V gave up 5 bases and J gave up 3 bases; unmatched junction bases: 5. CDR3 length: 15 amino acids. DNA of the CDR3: TGTGCCAGCAGCGAGGGACAGGGTTACTACAATGAGCAGTTCTTC. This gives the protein CASSEGQGYYNEQFF.

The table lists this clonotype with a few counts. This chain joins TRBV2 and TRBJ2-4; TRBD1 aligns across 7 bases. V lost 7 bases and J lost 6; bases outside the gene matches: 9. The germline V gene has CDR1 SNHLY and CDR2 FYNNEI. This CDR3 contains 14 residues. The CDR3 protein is CASNLETGPNIQYF. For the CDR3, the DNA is TGTGCCAGCAATCTCGAGACAGGGCCAAACATTCAGTACTTC. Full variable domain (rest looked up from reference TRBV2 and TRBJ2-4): EPEVTQTPSHQVTQMGQEVILRCVPISNHLYFYWYRQILGQKVEFLVSFYNNEISEKSEIFDDQFSVERPDGSNFTLKIRSTKLEDSAMYFCASNLETGPNIQYFGAGTRLSVL.

The CDR3 sequence is CATSRGDTLPLEAFF. The CDR3 nucleotides read TGTGCCACCAGCAGAGGCGACACCCTCCCCCTTGAAGCTTTCTTT. The chain combines TRBV15 with TRBJ1-1; D remains unclear. Trimming took off 1 base at V and 7 bases at J, with 16 bases between the two ends. This CDR3 is 15 amino acids long. The V gene's germline CDR1 is LNHNV and CDR2 YYDKDF (reference sequence).

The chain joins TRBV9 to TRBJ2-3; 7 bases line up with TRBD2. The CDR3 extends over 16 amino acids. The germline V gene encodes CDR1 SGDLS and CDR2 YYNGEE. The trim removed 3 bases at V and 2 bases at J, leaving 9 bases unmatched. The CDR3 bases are TGTGCCAGCAGCGGGCCCCTAGCGGCGACCACAGATACGCAGTATTTT. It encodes CASSGPLAATTDTQYF.

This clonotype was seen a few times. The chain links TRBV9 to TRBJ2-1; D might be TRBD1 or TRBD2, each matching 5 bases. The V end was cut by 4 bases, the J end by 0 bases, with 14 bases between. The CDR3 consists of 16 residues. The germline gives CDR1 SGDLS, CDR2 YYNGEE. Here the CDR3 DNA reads TGTGCCAGCAGCCCGAGGGGCAGCCGCTCCTACAATGAGCAGTTCTTC. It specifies CASSPRGSRSYNEQFF. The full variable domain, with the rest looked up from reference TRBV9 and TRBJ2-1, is DSGVTQTPKHLITATGQRVTLRCSPRSGDLSVYWYQQSLDQGLQFLIQYYNGEERAKGNILERFSAQQFPDLHSELNLSSLELGDSALYFCASSPRGSRSYNEQFFGPGTRLTVL.

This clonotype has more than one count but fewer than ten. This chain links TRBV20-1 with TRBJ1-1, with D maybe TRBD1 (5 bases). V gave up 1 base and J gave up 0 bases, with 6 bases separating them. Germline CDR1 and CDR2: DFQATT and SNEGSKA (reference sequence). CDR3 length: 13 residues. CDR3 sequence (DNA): TGCAGTGCTAGAGGGGGGATGAACACTGAAGCTTTCTTT. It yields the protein CSARGGMNTEAFF.

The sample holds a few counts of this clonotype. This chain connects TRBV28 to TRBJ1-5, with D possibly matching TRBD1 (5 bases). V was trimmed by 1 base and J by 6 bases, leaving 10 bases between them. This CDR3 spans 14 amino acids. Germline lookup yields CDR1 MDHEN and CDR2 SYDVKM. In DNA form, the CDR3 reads TGTGCCAGCAGTTTATCCGCAGGGACTCAGCCCCAGCATTTT. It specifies CASSLSAGTQPQHF.

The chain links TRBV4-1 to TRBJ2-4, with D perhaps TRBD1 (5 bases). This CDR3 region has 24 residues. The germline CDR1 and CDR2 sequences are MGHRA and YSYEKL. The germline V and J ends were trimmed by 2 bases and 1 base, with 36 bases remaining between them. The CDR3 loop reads CASSQPERFDPTVPYWTAKNIQYF. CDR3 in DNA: TGCGCCAGCAGCCAACCCGAAAGATTCGATCCGACAGTTCCCTATTGGACGGCCAAAAACATTCAGTACTTC.

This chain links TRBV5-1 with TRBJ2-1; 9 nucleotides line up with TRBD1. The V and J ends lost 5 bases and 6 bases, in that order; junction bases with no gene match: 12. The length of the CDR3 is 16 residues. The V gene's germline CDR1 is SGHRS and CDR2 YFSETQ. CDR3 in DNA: TGCGCCAGCAGTACACCAACAGGGGGCGCGGGCAATGAGCAGTTCTTC. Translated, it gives CASSTPTGGAGNEQFF.

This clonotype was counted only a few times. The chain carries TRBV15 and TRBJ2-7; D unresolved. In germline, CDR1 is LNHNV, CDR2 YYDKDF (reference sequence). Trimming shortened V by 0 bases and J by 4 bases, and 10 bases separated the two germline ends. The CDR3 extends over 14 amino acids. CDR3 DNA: TGTGCCACCAGCAGAGAAGTCCTCTCATACGAGCAGTACTTC. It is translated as CATSREVLSYEQYF.

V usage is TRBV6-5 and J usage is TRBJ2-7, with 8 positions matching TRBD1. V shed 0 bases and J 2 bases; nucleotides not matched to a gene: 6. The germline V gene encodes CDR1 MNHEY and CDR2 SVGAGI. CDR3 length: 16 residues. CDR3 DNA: TGTGCCAGCAGTTACTCGAGTGGGACAGGTACCTACGAGCAGTACTTC. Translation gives CASSYSSGTGTYEQYF.

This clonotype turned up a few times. The CDR3: CSAPRRRGNSPLHF. CDR3 in DNA: TGCAGTGCACCCCGACGGCGGGGTAATTCACCCCTCCACTTT. The chain recombines TRBV20-1 with TRBJ1-6; D remains ambiguous. The V gene lost 6 bases and the J gene lost 6 bases, with 15 bases spanning the gap. Germline CDR1 is DFQATT and CDR2 is SNEGSKA (reference sequence). This CDR3 spans 14 amino acids.

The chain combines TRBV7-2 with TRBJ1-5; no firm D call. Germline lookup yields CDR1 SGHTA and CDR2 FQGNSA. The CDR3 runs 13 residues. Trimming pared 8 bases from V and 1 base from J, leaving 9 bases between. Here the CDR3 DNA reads TGTGCCAGCCTGGAACAGAGCAATCAGCCCCAGCATTTT. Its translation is CASLEQSNQPQHF.

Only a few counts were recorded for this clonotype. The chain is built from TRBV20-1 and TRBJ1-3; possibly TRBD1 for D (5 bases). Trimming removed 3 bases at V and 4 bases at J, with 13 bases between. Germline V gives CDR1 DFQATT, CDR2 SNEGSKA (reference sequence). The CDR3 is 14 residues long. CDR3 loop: CSASSGGVGNTIYF. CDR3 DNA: TGCAGTGCTAGCAGCGGAGGGGTCGGAAACACCATATATTTT.

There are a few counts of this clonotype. CDR3 sequence: CSVATTGGMDYTF. CDR3 nucleotides: TGCAGCGTAGCGACGACAGGGGGCATGGACTACACCTTC. The rearrangement joins TRBV29-1 to TRBJ1-2; 10 positions match TRBD1. The CDR3 loop spans 13 amino acids. V lost 6 bases, J lost 10 bases, and 11 bases stayed unmatched. CDR1 and CDR2 from the germline V gene are SQVTM and ANQGSEA.

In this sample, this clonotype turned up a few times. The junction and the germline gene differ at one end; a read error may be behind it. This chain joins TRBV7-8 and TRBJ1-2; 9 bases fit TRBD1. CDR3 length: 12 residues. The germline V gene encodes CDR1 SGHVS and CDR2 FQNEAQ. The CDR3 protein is CASSLDRGRRAF. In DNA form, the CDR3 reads TGTGCCAGCAGCCTGGACAGGGGCCGTCGCGCCTTC.

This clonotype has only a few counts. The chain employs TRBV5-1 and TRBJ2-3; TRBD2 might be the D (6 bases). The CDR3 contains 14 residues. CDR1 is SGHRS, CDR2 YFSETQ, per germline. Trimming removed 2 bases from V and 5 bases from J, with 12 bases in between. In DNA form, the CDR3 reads TGCGCCAGCAGCTTCGGACTAAATTTAGATACGCAGTATTTT. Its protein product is CASSFGLNLDTQYF.

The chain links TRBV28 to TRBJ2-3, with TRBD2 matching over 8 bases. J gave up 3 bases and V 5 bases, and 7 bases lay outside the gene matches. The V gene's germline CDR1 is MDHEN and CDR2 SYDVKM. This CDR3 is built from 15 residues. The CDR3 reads CASSTSGSGTDTQYF. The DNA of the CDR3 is TGTGCCAGCAGTACTAGCGGATCAGGGACAGATACGCAGTATTTT. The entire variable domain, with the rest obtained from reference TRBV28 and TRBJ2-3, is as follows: DVKVTQSSRYLVKRTGEKVFLECVQDMDHENMFWYRQDPGLGLRLIYFSYDVKMKEKGDIPEGYSVSREKKERFSLILESASTNQTSMYLCASSTSGSGTDTQYFGPGTRLTVL.

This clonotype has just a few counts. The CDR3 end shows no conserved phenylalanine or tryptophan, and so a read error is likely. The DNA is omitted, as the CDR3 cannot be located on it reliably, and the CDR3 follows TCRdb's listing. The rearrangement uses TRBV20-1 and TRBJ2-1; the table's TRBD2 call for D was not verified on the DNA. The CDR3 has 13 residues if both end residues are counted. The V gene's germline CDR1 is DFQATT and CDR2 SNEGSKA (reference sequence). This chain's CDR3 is CSAVSSSGGALVV.

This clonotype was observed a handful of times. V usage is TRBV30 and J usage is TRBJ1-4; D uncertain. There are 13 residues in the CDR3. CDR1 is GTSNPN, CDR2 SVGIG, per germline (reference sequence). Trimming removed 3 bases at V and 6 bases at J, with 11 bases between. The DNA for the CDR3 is TGTGCCTGGAGCCGTCGGGCTGATGAAAAACTGTTTTTT. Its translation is CAWSRRADEKLFF.

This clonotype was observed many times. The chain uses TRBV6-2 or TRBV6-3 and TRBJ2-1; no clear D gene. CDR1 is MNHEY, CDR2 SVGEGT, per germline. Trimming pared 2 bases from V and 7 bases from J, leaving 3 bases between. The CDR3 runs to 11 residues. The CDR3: CASSYGNEQFF. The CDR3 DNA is TGTGCCAGCAGTTACGGGAATGAGCAGTTCTTC.

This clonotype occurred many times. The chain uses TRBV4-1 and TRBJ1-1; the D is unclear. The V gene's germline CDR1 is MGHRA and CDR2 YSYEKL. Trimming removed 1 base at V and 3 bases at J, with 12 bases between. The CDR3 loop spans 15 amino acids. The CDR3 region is CASSQVGGSYTEAFF. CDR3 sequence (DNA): TGCGCCAGCAGCCAAGTGGGAGGGTCTTACACTGAAGCTTTCTTT.

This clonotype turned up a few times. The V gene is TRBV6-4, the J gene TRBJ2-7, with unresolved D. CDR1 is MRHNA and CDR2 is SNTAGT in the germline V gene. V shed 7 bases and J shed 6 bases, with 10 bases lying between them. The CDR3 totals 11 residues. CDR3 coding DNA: TGTGCCAGCAAGACCGCGGTCGAGCAGTACGTC. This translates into CASKTAVEQYV.

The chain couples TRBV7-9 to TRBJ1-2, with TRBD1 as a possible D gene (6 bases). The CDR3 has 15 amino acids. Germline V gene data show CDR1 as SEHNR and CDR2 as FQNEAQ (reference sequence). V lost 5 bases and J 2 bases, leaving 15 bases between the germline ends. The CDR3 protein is CASSTLTGLNYGYTF. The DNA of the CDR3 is TGTGCCAGCAGCACCTTGACAGGACTCAACTATGGCTACACCTTC.